One and the same sample provided the 27 T cell receptor beta chains below, sequenced in a study of T-cell reconstitution after alpha-beta-depleted transplantation in children. It was with unique molecular identifiers that the TCRbeta library was prepared. TCRdb redid the calling of the PCR reads with MiXCR, one entry per CDR3 protein. There are hundreds of thousands of distinct CDR3 sequences in the sample; approximately 8% occur only once, and 5% to 7% lies in the top ten. The specimen was PBMCs, mostly from graft donor cells, collected 180 days after TCRalphabeta/CD19-depleted stem cell transplant. The receptor set was obtained from a male patient between 10 and 17 years old who had a stem cell transplant for acute lymphoblastic leukemia, so the T cells may come from the graft donor.

This clonotype was counted ten times or more. The chain couples TRBV5-1 to TRBJ2-3, with 10 bases matching TRBD2. V dropped 0 bases and J dropped 0; count of bases not matched to a gene: 1. This CDR3 comprises 16 residues. Germline CDR1 SGHRS, CDR2 YFSETQ. In DNA form, the CDR3 reads TGCGCCAGCAGCTTGGGGACTAGCGGTAGCACAGATACGCAGTATTTT. This gives the protein CASSLGTSGSTDTQYF.

The sample holds many counts of this clonotype. The J gene is TRBJ2-5, the V gene TRBV6-2 or TRBV6-3; D assignment may be TRBD1 or TRBD2 (6 bases each). The CDR3 consists of 13 residues. Germline V gene data show CDR1 as MNHEY and CDR2 as SVGEGT. Trimming pared 8 bases from V and 5 bases from J, leaving 15 bases between. CDR3 in amino acids: CASGGTTGETQYF. DNA of the CDR3: TGTGCCAGCGGAGGGACAACCGGGGAGACCCAGTACTTC.

Many counts were recorded for this clonotype. The chain couples TRBV12-3 or TRBV12-4 to TRBJ1-2; 7 nucleotides align to TRBD1. This CDR3 is 12 amino acids long. The J segment lost 4 bases and the V segment lost 7 bases, leaving 3 bases of the junction unmatched. The CDR3 sequence: CASKNRGYGYTF. CDR3 DNA sequence: TGTGCCAGCAAGAACAGGGGCTATGGCTACACCTTC.

This clonotype appeared a few times. This chain uses TRBV27 with TRBJ1-2; TRBD1 is a possible D gene (5 bases). Germline-derived CDR1 and CDR2 are MNHEY and SMNVEV (reference sequence). Trimming left V 6 bases short and J 6 bases short, with 14 bases between. The CDR3 runs to 13 residues. CDR3 loop: CASRPGGTNGYTF. The CDR3 region has the DNA TGTGCCAGCAGACCAGGAGGGACGAATGGCTACACCTTC.

The chain carries TRBV18 and TRBJ2-7, with TRBD2 matching over 7 bases. The CDR3 contains 14 residues. Germline loops: CDR1 KGHSH, CDR2 LQKENI. The V segment lost 3 bases and the J segment 3 bases; nucleotides outside the gene matches: 5. This CDR3 is CASSPWGGIYEQYF. The CDR3 DNA follows: TGTGCCAGCTCACCTTGGGGAGGGATCTACGAGCAGTACTTC.

This clonotype has at least ten counts. The V call is TRBV9, the J call TRBJ2-1, with 13 bases fitting TRBD2. Looked up from germline, CDR1 is SGDLS and CDR2 is YYNGEE. This CDR3 is built from 14 residues. Trimming at V came to 3 bases and at J to 8 bases, leaving 2 bases not matched to a gene. CDR3 residues: CASSGTSGGYEQFF. The CDR3 bases are TGTGCCAGCAGCGGGACTAGCGGGGGCTATGAGCAGTTCTTC. The full variable domain, rest sourced from reference TRBV9 and TRBJ2-1, is DSGVTQTPKHLITATGQRVTLRCSPRSGDLSVYWYQQSLDQGLQFLIQYYNGEERAKGNILERFSAQQFPDLHSELNLSSLELGDSALYFCASSGTSGGYEQFFGPGTRLTVL.

The chain carries TRBV13 and TRBJ2-1, with 9 bases that match TRBD2. This CDR3 is 15 amino acids long. CDR1 is PRHDT, CDR2 FYEKMQ, per germline (reference sequence). The V gene end was trimmed by 5 bases and the J gene end by 6 bases; junction bases not matched to a gene: 8. In DNA, the CDR3 is TGTGCCAGCAGCCCCGGGCGAGCGGGAGGCAATGAGCAGTTCTTC. Residues: CASSPGRAGGNEQFF.

This clonotype was found many times. The chain combines TRBV28 with TRBJ2-5; TRBD2 aligns across 10 bases. Unmatched junction bases numbered 17, after V lost 2 bases and J lost 2 bases. CDR1 is MDHEN, CDR2 SYDVKM, per germline. The CDR3 consists of 20 residues. The CDR3 region has the DNA TGTGCCAGCAGTTTACTTAGGCTAGCGGGAGTGGGGCTTAAACAAGAGACCCAGTACTTC. It yields the protein CASSLLRLAGVGLKQETQYF.

This clonotype was recorded many times. The chain couples TRBV12-3 or TRBV12-4 to TRBJ1-2, with D tentatively TRBD1 (5 bases). V was shortened by 1 base and J by 0 bases, with 15 bases between the two germline ends. CDR3 length: 17 amino acids. CDR3 residues: CASSLGGGSSSNYGYTF. The CDR3 region has the DNA TGTGCCAGCAGTTTAGGGGGGGGTTCCTCTTCTAACTATGGCTACACCTTC.

This clonotype was picked up many times. The chain uses TRBV27 and TRBJ2-1; TRBD1 matches 7 bases. Germline V gives CDR1 MNHEY, CDR2 SMNVEV (reference sequence). The CDR3 sequence is 16 residues long. Trimming removed 5 bases from V and 5 bases from J; junction bases left unmatched: 12. This chain's CDR3 is CASSAITGVLHNEQFF. DNA of the CDR3: TGTGCCAGCAGTGCCATCACAGGGGTTTTACACAATGAGCAGTTCTTC.

This clonotype has at least ten counts. V and J are TRBV6-5 and TRBJ2-1; 8 bases map to TRBD2. The CDR3 totals 15 residues. The junction had 6 bases not matched to a gene; V was cut back by 4 bases and J by 4 bases. Germline CDR1 and CDR2: MNHEY and SVGAGI. The CDR3 sequence is CASSLGGLVYNEQFF. CDR3 sequence (DNA): TGTGCCAGCAGTTTAGGGGGACTAGTTTACAATGAGCAGTTCTTC.

This clonotype was seen ten or more times. This chain uses TRBV12-3 or TRBV12-4 with TRBJ2-5, with a weak D call TRBD2 (5 bases). The V end was cut by 4 bases, the J end by 5 bases, with 14 bases between. This CDR3 is built from 14 residues. This CDR3 reads CASSSLTIWETQYF. DNA of the CDR3: TGTGCCAGCAGTTCCCTGACTATCTGGGAGACCCAGTACTTC.

This clonotype was observed a handful of times. This rearrangement joins TRBV7-8 to TRBJ2-5; tentatively, D is TRBD1 or TRBD2 (5 bases each). V was shortened by 2 bases and J by 5 bases, with 15 bases between the two germline ends. The CDR3 length is 15 residues. Germline CDR1 and CDR2: SGHVS and FQNEAQ. The CDR3 bases are TGTGCCAGCAGCTTAAACGAGGGGCGAGGTGAGACCCAGTACTTC. As protein: CASSLNEGRGETQYF.

The table lists this clonotype with many counts. V usage is TRBV11-1 and J usage is TRBJ1-1, with D possibly matching TRBD1 (6 bases). Trimming shortened V by 6 bases and J by 5 bases, and 13 bases separated the two germline ends. Germline CDR1 reads SGHAT; CDR2 reads FQDESV (reference sequence). CDR3 length: 13 residues. The CDR3 coding sequence is TGTGCCAGCAGTCTAGGGGGGTTTACTGAAGCTTTCTTT. It encodes CASSLGGFTEAFF. The variable domain in full, with the rest retrieved from reference TRBV11-1 and TRBJ1-1, is EAEVAQSPRYKITEKSQAVAFWCDPISGHATLYWYRQILGQGPELLVQFQDESVVDDSQLPKDRFSAERLKGVDSTLKIQPAELGDSAMYLCASSLGGFTEAFFGQGTRLTVV.

This clonotype was seen ten or more times. This sequence joins TRBV5-1 and TRBJ2-3; 11 nucleotides align to TRBD2. The ends lost 0 bases at V and 3 bases at J; junction bases unmatched: 6. This CDR3 contains 17 residues. CDR1 is SGHRS and CDR2 is YFSETQ in the germline V gene. The CDR3 sequence is CASSLDSGGARTDTQYF. The DNA of the CDR3 is TGCGCCAGCAGCTTGGATAGCGGGGGGGCGAGAACAGATACGCAGTATTTT.

In this sample, this clonotype turned up many times. The chain employs TRBV5-5 and TRBJ2-1; TRBD2 matches at 9 bases. J lost 4 bases, V lost 2 bases, and 4 bases had no gene match. CDR1 is SGHKS, CDR2 YYEKEE, per germline (reference sequence). The CDR3 totals 15 residues. The CDR3 DNA follows: TGTGCCAGCAGCTTTTGGCTAGCGGGGTACAATGAGCAGTTCTTC. This gives the protein CASSFWLAGYNEQFF.

This clonotype was observed at least ten times. The chain links TRBV5-8 to TRBJ2-3, with 9 bases aligning to TRBD1. Trimming took 2 bases from V and 9 from J; bases not matched to a gene: 1. The germline CDR1 and CDR2 sequences are SGHTS and YDEGEE. The CDR3 is 12 residues long. The CDR3 sequence is CASSFDRGTQYF. CDR3 bases: TGTGCCAGCAGCTTCGACAGGGGGACGCAGTATTTT.

The V call is TRBV20-1, the J call TRBJ2-1; D is unresolved. Germline loops: CDR1 DFQATT, CDR2 SNEGSKA (reference sequence). CDR3 size: 14 residues. The V and J ends lost 5 bases and 6 bases respectively, with 17 bases between them. CDR3: CSAPWGKKGNEQFF. CDR3 nucleotide sequence: TGCAGTGCTCCCTGGGGTAAGAAGGGCAATGAGCAGTTCTTC.

This clonotype was seen only once. A much larger clone sits a single nucleotide away, making a read error possible. The rearrangement links TRBV3-1 to TRBJ2-1; TRBD2 matches 10 bases. The CDR3 is 15 residues long. CDR1 is LGHDT and CDR2 is YNNKEL in the germline V gene (reference sequence). With V trimmed by 2 bases and J by 9 bases, 7 bases remained unmatched. In DNA, the CDR3 is TGTGCCAGCAGCCAAACTAGCGGGGTCCTTGTTGAGCAGTTCTTC. Protein product: CASSQTSGVLVEQFF.

This clonotype was detected many times. The genes are TRBV27 and TRBJ2-7; 10 nucleotides align to TRBD2. The CDR3 spans 15 residues. V lost 3 bases to trimming and J lost 3 bases; unmatched junction nucleotides: 5. From germline, CDR1 is MNHEY and CDR2 SMNVEV (reference sequence). The CDR3 sequence is CASSLGTSARYEQYF. The CDR3 DNA is TGTGCCAGCAGTTTGGGGACTAGCGCCCGCTACGAGCAGTACTTC.

This clonotype was found many times. The rearrangement links TRBV3-1 to TRBJ2-6, with D maybe TRBD1 (6 bases). Trimming removed 4 bases from V and 0 bases from J, with 16 bases in between. Looked up from germline, CDR1 is LGHDT and CDR2 is YNNKEL (reference sequence). This CDR3 region has 18 residues. The CDR3 DNA is TGTGCCAGCAGCCCGACGAGGGGGTTGAGCTCTGGGGCCAACGTCCTGACTTTC. The encoded protein is CASSPTRGLSSGANVLTF. Full variable domain (missing parts from reference TRBV3-1 and TRBJ2-6): DTAVSQTPKYLVTQMGNDKSIKCEQNLGHDTMYWYKQDSKKFLKIMFSYNNKELIINETVPNRFSPKSPDKAHLNLHINSLELGDSAVYFCASSPTRGLSSGANVLTFGAGSRLTVL.

CDR3 sequence reads: CASSYRGKSYEQYF. The CDR3 DNA reads TGTGCCAGCAGCTACAGGGGAAAGTCCTACGAGCAGTACTTC. V gene TRBV6-5 combines with J gene TRBJ2-7, with 7 nucleotides matching TRBD1. V shed 6 bases, J shed 1 base, and the junction held 6 bases outside the gene matches. The length of the CDR3 is 14 residues. Germline values: CDR1 MNHEY, CDR2 SVGAGI.

At least ten counts were recorded for this clonotype. The chain employs TRBV10-3 and TRBJ1-2; D remains ambiguous. Germline lookup yields CDR1 ENHRY and CDR2 SYGVKD. Trimming pared 5 bases from V and 1 base from J, leaving 2 bases between. The CDR3 covers 11 residues. This CDR3 is CAISSNYGYTF. CDR3 DNA: TGTGCCATCAGTAGTAACTATGGCTACACCTTC.

The gene calls are TRBV18 and TRBJ2-6; 9 bases agree with TRBD2. CDR1 KGHSH and CDR2 LQKENI come from the germline V gene. After removal of 3 bases from V and 0 bases from J, the junction contained 6 bases not matched to a gene. CDR3 length: 18 residues. CDR3 amino acids: CASSPAGGLVSGANVLTF. The DNA of the CDR3 is TGTGCCAGCTCACCGGCGGGAGGGTTGGTCTCTGGGGCCAACGTCCTGACTTTC.

This clonotype has ten or more counts. The chain joins TRBV28 to TRBJ2-1; maybe TRBD2 (6 bases). CDR3 length equals 15 residues. Germline lookup yields CDR1 MDHEN and CDR2 SYDVKM. With 4 bases removed from V and 2 bases from J, the gap between germline ends came to 12 bases. The CDR3 region has the DNA TGTGCCAGCAGTTCAGCGGGCCCCACCTACAATGAGCAGTTCTTC. Protein sequence: CASSSAGPTYNEQFF. Variable domain in full (rest from reference TRBV28 and TRBJ2-1): DVKVTQSSRYLVKRTGEKVFLECVQDMDHENMFWYRQDPGLGLRLIYFSYDVKMKEKGDIPEGYSVSREKKERFSLILESASTNQTSMYLCASSSAGPTYNEQFFGPGTRLTVL.

The table lists this clonotype with many counts. The chain combines TRBV28 with TRBJ2-7; D is unclear. The CDR3 length is 15 residues. Per germline, CDR1 MDHEN and CDR2 SYDVKM. V dropped 2 bases and J dropped 4 bases, with 15 bases sitting between them. CDR3 in DNA: TGTGCCAGCAGTTTACTGGGAAGGGCTACGTACGAGCAGTACTTC. Its protein product is CASSLLGRATYEQYF.

In its sample, this clonotype was seen many times. V is TRBV29-1 and J is TRBJ1-1, with D maybe TRBD1 (6 bases). The V gene's germline CDR1 is SQVTM and CDR2 ANQGSEA. V was shortened by 4 bases and J by 4 bases, with 13 bases between the two germline ends. The CDR3 sequence is 13 residues long. CDR3: CSVVVGALTEAFF. The CDR3 DNA reads TGCAGCGTTGTTGTGGGGGCTCTCACTGAAGCTTTCTTT.